This T cell receptor (beta chain) was profiled in a study of cytomegalovirus exposure and HLA in healthy donors. Study as a whole: Approximately 85 million unique TCRs from HLA-typed donors were held in an early data release. Regarding the study as a whole: In a later analysis, several top co-occurrence clusters appeared linked to parvovirus B19, influenza, CMV and Epstein-Barr virus. Segments of the TCR beta V type were, in most cases, productive about 90% or about 30% of the time in an earlier analysis.

A remark on this clone: Its antigen is unknown.

The PCR contained 60 Vbeta and 13 Jbeta primers. Under the authors' procedure: Counted up in a later analysis, unique TCR beta chains came to 65 million to 80 million, with around 12 million shared. TCRdb's copy holds only in-frame clones and misses some; the assay was immunoSEQ multiplex PCR. That table is the source of V, J and clone size, and D and trimming were worked out from the DNA. The data hold about 98,000 clones, with approximately 72% observed a single time. This clonotype was sampled from a man younger than 30 in good health and CMV-seropositive. Input material: PBMCs.

The CDR3 DNA is TGTGCCAGCAGCCATGTGGGCCAGAGAGGCAATCAGCCCCAGCATTTT. Protein product: CASSHVGQRGNQPQHF. The chain couples TRBV4-2 to TRBJ1-5; D remains ambiguous. V was trimmed by 3 bases and J by 2 bases, leaving 14 bases between them. The CDR3 covers 16 residues. Germline V CDR1 and CDR2: LGHNA, YNFKEQ.